The 23 T cell receptor beta chains reported below all come from one sample, sequenced in a study of CD8+CD57+ T cells in acquired aplastic anemia. Researchers used genomic DNA as the template to profile TCR beta VDJ and CDR3. TCRdb redid the calling of the reads with MiXCR, one entry per CDR3 protein. There are about 170,000 distinct CDR3 sequences in the sample; 55% to 75% occur only once, and 45% to 50% lies in the top ten. Sample: sorted CD4+, CD8+, or CD8+CD57+ T cells (not recorded which) from PBMCs. The origin of the receptors is a human donor in good health.

The chain combines TRBV9 with TRBJ2-7, with TRBD1 identical over 9 bases. Trimming took 0 bases from V and 3 from J; bases not matched to a gene: 4. The germline CDR1 and CDR2 sequences are SGDLS and YYNGEE. This CDR3 is 15 amino acids long. CDR3 amino acids: CASSVGGTGFYEQYF. As DNA, the CDR3 is TGTGCCAGCAGCGTAGGCGGGACAGGGTTCTACGAGCAGTACTTC.

This clonotype was counted ten times or more. The chain uses TRBV19 and TRBJ1-1; D is undetermined. Per germline, CDR1 LNHDA and CDR2 SQIVND (reference sequence). Trimming removed 0 bases at V and 1 base at J, with 9 bases between. This CDR3 contains 15 residues. The CDR3 region is CASSIDTTPNTEAFF. The CDR3 DNA is TGTGCCAGTAGTATAGATACGACCCCGAACACTGAAGCTTTCTTT.

The chain employs TRBV20-1 and TRBJ2-5; 11 bases match TRBD2. The germline CDR1 and CDR2 sequences are DFQATT and SNEGSKA (reference sequence). The V and J ends lost 3 bases and 7 bases, in that order; junction bases with no gene match: 13. CDR3 length equals 16 residues. The CDR3 spells CSARGDSGRAMGTQYF. Here the CDR3 DNA reads TGCAGTGCTAGGGGAGATAGCGGGAGGGCCATGGGGACCCAGTACTTC.

The J gene is TRBJ2-7, the V gene TRBV19; 7 nucleotides align to TRBD1. The CDR3 runs to 13 residues. V lost 7 bases to trimming and J lost 1 base; unmatched junction nucleotides: 4. Germline assignment: CDR1 LNHDA and CDR2 SQIVND (reference sequence). CDR3 DNA: TGTGCCAGTAAGAAGGGACAGTCCTACGAGCAGTACTTC. Its translation: CASKKGQSYEQYF.

Turning to this clonotype: The junction and the germline gene differ at one end; a read error may be behind it. This chain joins TRBV12-3 or TRBV12-4 and TRBJ1-2; D is uncertain. The CDR3 has 15 amino acids. The CDR3 DNA reads as TGCGCCAGCAGCCATTACGACACGATCCACTATGGCTACACCTTC. It translates to CASSHYDTIHYGYTF.

The chain recombines TRBV19 with TRBJ2-1; 12 positions match TRBD1. Germline loops: CDR1 LNHDA, CDR2 SQIVND (reference sequence). Losses at the gene ends were 8 bases for V and 6 bases for J; bases not matched to a gene: 11. The length of the CDR3 is 16 residues. CDR3 protein: CASGGTGGIVSNEQFF. The CDR3 DNA is TGTGCCAGTGGGGGGACAGGGGGCATAGTGAGCAATGAGCAGTTCTTC.

As DNA, the CDR3 is TGCAGTGCTAGAGTGCGGGTGAACACTGAAGCTTTCTTT. Protein sequence: CSARVRVNTEAFF. The chain combines TRBV20-1 with TRBJ1-1; D is unresolved. The CDR3 is made up of 13 amino acids. Per the germline V gene, CDR1 is DFQATT and CDR2 is SNEGSKA (reference sequence). Trimming took off 1 base at V and 0 bases at J, with 6 bases between the two ends.

The V gene is TRBV3-1, the J gene TRBJ2-5; D gene unclear. The V gene's germline CDR1 is LGHDT and CDR2 YNNKEL (reference sequence). There are 15 residues in the CDR3. The V and J ends lost 1 base and 5 bases respectively, with 14 bases between them. The CDR3 sequence is CASSQVPLDGETQYF. The CDR3 DNA sequence: TGTGCCAGCAGCCAAGTCCCTCTAGATGGGGAGACCCAGTACTTC.

The V gene is TRBV25-1, the J gene TRBJ1-4; D is undetermined. Germline V gene data show CDR1 as MGHDK and CDR2 as SYGVNS. The germline V and J ends were trimmed by 7 bases and 8 bases, with 20 bases remaining between them. The CDR3 spans 15 residues. CDR3 residues: CASTLGRSGGEKLFF. The CDR3 DNA is TGTGCCAGCACCCTCGGGCGGTCGGGCGGCGAAAAACTGTTTTTT. Supplemented by reference TRBV25-1 and TRBJ1-4, the full variable domain reads EADIYQTPRYLVIGTGKKITLECSQTMGHDKMYWYQQDPGMELHLIHYSYGVNSTEKGDLSSESTVSRIRTEHFPLTLESARPSHTSQYLCASTLGRSGGEKLFFGSGTQLSVL.

The CDR3 loop is CSVGGRGGVTEAFF. The CDR3 coding sequence is TGCAGCGTTGGGGGGCGAGGGGGAGTCACTGAAGCTTTCTTT. V gene TRBV29-1 combines with J gene TRBJ1-1; a possible D gene is TRBD1 (6 bases). Deletions cut 4 bases from V and 4 bases from J, with 16 bases between. Germline lookup yields CDR1 SQVTM and CDR2 ANQGSEA. This CDR3 region has 14 residues. The whole variable domain, filled in from reference TRBV29-1 and TRBJ1-1, reads SAVISQKPSRDICQRGTSLTIQCQVDSQVTMMFWYRQQPGQSLTLIATANQGSEATYESGFVIDKFPISRPNLTFSTLTVSNMSPEDSSIYLCSVGGRGGVTEAFFGQGTRLTVV.

This clonotype was found many times. This sequence joins TRBV6-5 and TRBJ2-1; D gene uncertain. The CDR3 extends over 16 amino acids. Trimming took 6 bases from V and 0 from J, leaving 15 bases between them. In germline, CDR1 is MNHEY, CDR2 SVGAGI. The CDR3 bases are TGTGCCAGCAGCTTTACAGCGTCCAGCTCCTACAATGAGCAGTTCTTC. Its translation is CASSFTASSSYNEQFF.

The gene calls are TRBV6-6 and TRBJ2-5; 7 bases are a match to TRBD2. Germline values: CDR1 MNHNY, CDR2 SVGAGI (reference sequence). The CDR3 contains 12 residues. With V trimmed by 7 bases and J by 5 bases, 4 bases remained unmatched. CDR3 bases: TGTGCCAGCAAACCCGGGGGGGAGACCCAGTACTTC. The encoded protein is CASKPGGETQYF.

The CDR3 loop is CSASRDGVFYEQYF. The CDR3 DNA is TGCAGTGCCAGCCGGGACGGTGTCTTCTACGAGCAGTACTTC. The chain uses TRBV20-1 and TRBJ2-7, with D perhaps being TRBD1 or TRBD2 (5 bases each). Per the germline V gene, CDR1 is DFQATT and CDR2 is SNEGSKA (reference sequence). The V end was cut by 6 bases, the J end by 3 bases, with 18 bases between. The CDR3 runs 14 residues.

This chain uses TRBV7-6 with TRBJ2-7; TRBD2 matches 12 bases. The germline CDR1 and CDR2 sequences are SGHVS and FNYEAQ. V shed 4 bases and J 2 bases; nucleotides not matched to a gene: 9. This CDR3 contains 17 residues. The CDR3 DNA sequence: TGTGCCAGCAGCTCTCCAAATGGACTAGCGGGAACCTACGAGCAGTACTTC. The encoded protein is CASSSPNGLAGTYEQYF.

The table lists this clonotype with a count of one. This chain links TRBV20-1 with TRBJ2-1; D is undetermined. Germline CDR1 is DFQATT and CDR2 is SNEGSKA (reference sequence). V was clipped by 7 bases and J by 5 bases, with 9 bases between them. This CDR3 contains 11 residues. The CDR3 nucleotides read TGCAGTGGGCGTAGAAACAATGAGCAGTTCTTC. It encodes CSGRRNNEQFF.

This clonotype was seen only a few times. The CDR3, as DNA: TGTGCCAGCAGCTTAGGGACGGGGGGAAACTACGAGCAGTACTTC. Its protein product is CASSLGTGGNYEQYF. The V gene is TRBV7-6, the J gene TRBJ2-7, with 7 bases identical to TRBD2. This CDR3 contains 15 residues. After removal of 1 base from V and 3 bases from J, the junction contained 6 bases not matched to a gene. The germline gives CDR1 SGHVS, CDR2 FNYEAQ.

The chain combines TRBV4-2 with TRBJ2-1, with a weak D call TRBD2 (8 bases). The CDR3 totals 16 residues. Trimming left V 4 bases short and J 4 bases short, with 17 bases between. Germline CDR1 is LGHNA and CDR2 is YNFKEQ. DNA for the CDR3: TGTGCCAGCAGCCCCAGGGGGAGCGGGGGTTACAATGAGCAGTTCTTC. It specifies CASSPRGSGGYNEQFF.

This clonotype was observed at least ten times. The chain is built from TRBV19 and TRBJ1-1; D remains ambiguous. Deletions cut 6 bases from V and 5 bases from J, with 10 bases between. This CDR3 has 12 amino acids. Germline V gene lookup returns CDR1 LNHDA and CDR2 SQIVND (reference sequence). CDR3 nucleotides: TGTGCCAGTAGGACCGGACCTACTGAAGCTTTCTTT. It yields the protein CASRTGPTEAFF.

This chain uses TRBV7-2 with TRBJ1-1; 8 bases fit TRBD1. Unmatched junction bases numbered 1, after V lost 1 base and J lost 0 bases. The CDR3 extends over 15 amino acids. Germline V gene sequence: CDR1 SGHTA, CDR2 FQGNSA. The CDR3 bases are TGTGCCAGCAGCTTAGTGGGACAGGTGAACACTGAAGCTTTCTTT. This gives the protein CASSLVGQVNTEAFF. The whole variable domain, filled in from reference TRBV7-2 and TRBJ1-1, reads GAGVSQSPSNKVTEKGKDVELRCDPISGHTALYWYRQSLGQGLEFLIYFQGNSAPDKSGLPSDRFSAERTGGSVSTLTIQRTQQEDSAVYLCASSLVGQVNTEAFFGQGTRLTVV.

The chain couples TRBV7-2 to TRBJ1-6, with unresolved D. V was pared by 5 bases and J by 6 bases, with 8 bases between. From germline, CDR1 is SGHTA and CDR2 FQGNSA. The CDR3 extends over 13 amino acids. The CDR3 loop reads CASSPAPNSPLHF. The CDR3 DNA reads TGTGCCAGCAGCCCCGCCCCTAATTCACCCCTCCACTTT.

In this sample, this clonotype turned up many times. This chain links TRBV4-3 with TRBJ2-2; D ambiguous. Germline V gene data show CDR1 as LGHNA and CDR2 as YSLEER. V dropped 3 bases and J dropped 1 base, with 15 bases sitting between them. The CDR3 spans 17 residues. Written as DNA, the CDR3 is TGCGCCAGCAGCCAGGCCGTGGTGGCAGTGAACACCGGGGAGCTGTTTTTT. Encoded protein: CASSQAVVAVNTGELFF.

This chain uses TRBV20-1 with TRBJ2-5, with 13 bases that match TRBD2. V lost 5 bases, J lost 5 bases, and 8 bases stayed unmatched. Germline assignment: CDR1 DFQATT and CDR2 SNEGSKA (reference sequence). The CDR3 totals 15 residues. The CDR3 loop is CSAPSRGLAGETQYF. The DNA for the CDR3 is TGCAGTGCTCCGAGTCGGGGACTAGCGGGGGAGACCCAGTACTTC.

This chain connects TRBV14 to TRBJ2-5; TRBD2 might be the D (5 bases). This CDR3 is built from 14 residues. Trimming left V 0 bases short and J 7 bases short, with 12 bases between. CDR1 and CDR2 from the germline V gene are SGHDN and FVKESK. The DNA of the CDR3 is TGTGCCAGCAGCCAAGATTGGCCCGCGGGGACCCAGTACTTC. Translating gives CASSQDWPAGTQYF.